This T cell receptor beta chain stems from a study of cytomegalovirus exposure and HLA in healthy donors. As to this clone: Its antigen remains unknown.

General study findings and limits: There were over 150 TCR beta chains listed as cytomegalovirus-associated. Through in vitro validation, a few CMV-associated chains were shown to be specific for CMV antigens.

The germline gives CDR1 SEHNR, CDR2 FQNEAQ (reference sequence). Trimming removed 5 bases from V and 8 bases from J, with 20 bases in between. The CDR3 has 15 amino acids. Profiled with immunoSEQ multiplex PCR; TCRdb holds only in-frame clones, not every one. The table records 150,000 to 200,000 clones, about 86% of them present only once. The clonotype was recovered from a woman aged 25 to 39 in good health and CMV-seronegative. Material for sequencing was PBMCs. This chain uses TRBV7-9 with TRBJ2-3; maybe TRBD2 (6 bases). The CDR3 DNA follows: TGTGCCAGCAGCCTCGGATTTAATCCGGGGGTTACGCAGTATTTT. Its protein product is CASSLGFNPGVTQYF.